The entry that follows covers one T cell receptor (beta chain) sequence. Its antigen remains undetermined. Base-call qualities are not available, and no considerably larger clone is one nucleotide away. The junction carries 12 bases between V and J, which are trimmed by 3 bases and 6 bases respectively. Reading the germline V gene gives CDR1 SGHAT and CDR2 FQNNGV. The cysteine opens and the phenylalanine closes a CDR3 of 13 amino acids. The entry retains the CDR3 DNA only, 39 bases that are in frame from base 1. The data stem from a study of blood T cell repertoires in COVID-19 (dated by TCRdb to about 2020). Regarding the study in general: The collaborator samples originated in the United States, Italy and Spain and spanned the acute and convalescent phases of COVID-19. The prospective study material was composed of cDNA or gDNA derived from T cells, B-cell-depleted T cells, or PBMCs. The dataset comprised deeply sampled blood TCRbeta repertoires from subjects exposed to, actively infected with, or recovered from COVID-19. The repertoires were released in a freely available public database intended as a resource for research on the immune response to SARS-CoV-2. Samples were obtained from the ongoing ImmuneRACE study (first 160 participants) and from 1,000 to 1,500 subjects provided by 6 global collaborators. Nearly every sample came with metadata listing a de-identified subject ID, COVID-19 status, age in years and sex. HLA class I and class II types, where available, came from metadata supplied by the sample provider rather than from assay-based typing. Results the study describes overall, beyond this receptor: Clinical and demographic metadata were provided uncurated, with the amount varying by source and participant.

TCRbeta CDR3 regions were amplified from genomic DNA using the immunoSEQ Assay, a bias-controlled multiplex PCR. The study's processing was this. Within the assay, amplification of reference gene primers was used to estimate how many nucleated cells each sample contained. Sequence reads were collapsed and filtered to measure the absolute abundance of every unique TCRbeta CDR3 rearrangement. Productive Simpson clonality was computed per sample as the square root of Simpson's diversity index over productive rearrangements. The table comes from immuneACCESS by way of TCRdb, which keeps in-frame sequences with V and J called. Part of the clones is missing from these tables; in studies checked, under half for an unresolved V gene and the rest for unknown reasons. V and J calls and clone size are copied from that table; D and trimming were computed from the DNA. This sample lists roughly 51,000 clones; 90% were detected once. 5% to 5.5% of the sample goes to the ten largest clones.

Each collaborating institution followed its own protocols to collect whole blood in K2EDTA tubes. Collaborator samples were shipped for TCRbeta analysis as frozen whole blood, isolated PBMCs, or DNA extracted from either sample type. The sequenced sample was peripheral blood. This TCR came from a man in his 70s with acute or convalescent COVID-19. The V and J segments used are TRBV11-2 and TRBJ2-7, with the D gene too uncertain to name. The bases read TGTGCCAGCAGCTTTTCCTCCCTTCTCGAGCAGTACTTC. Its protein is CASSFSSLLEQYF. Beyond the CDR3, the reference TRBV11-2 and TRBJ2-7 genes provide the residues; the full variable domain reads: EAGVAQSPRYKIIEKRQSVAFWCNPISGHATLYWYQQILGQGPKLLIQFQNNGVVDDSQLPKDRFSAERLKGVDSTLKIQPAKLEDSAVYLCASSFSSLLEQYFGPGTRLTVT.